The T cell receptor beta chain under discussion was sequenced for a study of blood T cells in healthy people across ages. Study results and limitations: Any changes in expanded clonotypes were possibly confounded, as donor CMV status remained unknown.

CDR1 and CDR2 (germline): MNHEY, SVGEGT. This CDR3 is built from 14 residues. Between the trimmed V and J ends, which lost 4 bases and 5 bases, there was a span of 14 bases. This clonotype came up a few times. The antigen is unknown. The use of a sample-barcoded 5' primer and a J-beta primer mix characterized a second PCR of about 7 to 12 cycles. TCRdb reprocessed the 5' RACE reads with MiXCR, giving one entry per CDR3 protein. The sample yields hundreds of thousands of distinct CDR3 sequences, 20% to 25% seen once. These data also formed part of another study, on T cells of mothers and their children. That report notes: Related mother-child pairs shared marginally more repertoire than unrelated pairs, though not significantly.

This sequence was found in a boy younger than 18 in good health. What was sequenced was blood. This chain links TRBV6-2 or TRBV6-3 with TRBJ2-5; D unclear. The CDR3, as DNA: TGTGCCAGCAGTTCTCCGACTTGGGCCGAGACCCAGTACTTC. Its translation: CASSSPTWAETQYF.